A single sample is the source of the 32 T cell receptor beta chains below, sequenced in a study of T cell responses to AZD1222 COVID-19 vaccine. Repertoires were generated with immunoSEQ multiplex PCR, while TCRdb's copy carries only in-frame clones and drops some. The sample includes tens of thousands of clones, approximately 90% of them seen just once. Source: peripheral blood, taken on day 0 of AZD1222 vaccination. Receptor source: an adult in good health.

DNA of the CDR3: TGTGCCTGGAGTGTAACCAGAGGACAGCCCCAGCATTTT. Translated: CAWSVTRGQPQHF. V and J are TRBV30 and TRBJ1-5; D ambiguous. V gave up 0 bases and J gave up 7 bases, with 10 bases separating them. Germline V CDR1 and CDR2: GTSNPN, SVGIG (reference sequence). The CDR3 extends over 13 amino acids.

Concerning this clone: Compared with germline, one end of the junction differs, possibly owing to a read error. The gene calls are TRBV5-6 and TRBJ1-1, with a possible D match to TRBD1 (6 bases). CDR1 and CDR2 (germline): SGHDT, YYEEEE. The CDR3 has 13 residues. The CDR3 DNA follows: TGTGCCAGCAGCTTGGTTGGAGGGGGGCACCGGGTCTTT. Amino acid sequence: CASSLVGGGHRVF.

This chain joins TRBV18 and TRBJ2-2; D not certain. CDR3 length: 14 amino acids. Germline lookup yields CDR1 KGHSH and CDR2 LQKENI. The germline V and J ends were trimmed by 2 bases and 4 bases, with 8 bases remaining between them. Here the CDR3 reads CASSPKASTGELFF. The CDR3 nucleotides read TGTGCCAGCTCACCAAAAGCATCCACCGGGGAGCTGTTTTTT. Using reference TRBV18 and TRBJ2-2 for the parts outside the CDR3, the full variable domain is NAGVMQNPRHLVRRRGQEARLRCSPMKGHSHVYWYRQLPEEGLKFMVYLQKENIIDESGMPKERFSAEFPKEGPSILRIQQVVRGDSAAYFCASSPKASTGELFFGEGSRLTVL.

This clone was seen only once. This chain connects TRBV5-6 to TRBJ2-1; 8 nucleotides line up with TRBD1. Trimming cost V 6 bases and J 5 bases; bases outside gene matches: 10. Germline CDR1 is SGHDT and CDR2 is YYEEEE. This CDR3 region has 15 residues. The DNA of the CDR3 is TGTGCCAGCAAACGTGCGGGACAGGAGAACAATGAGCAGTTCTTC. Translated, it gives CASKRAGQENNEQFF.

This sequence joins TRBV15 and TRBJ2-7; the D gene is possibly TRBD1 (6 bases). Germline V lookup: CDR1 LNHNV, CDR2 YYDKDF (reference sequence). The CDR3 consists of 13 residues. Trimming cost V 3 bases and J 4 bases, with 10 bases left between them. This CDR3 is CATSSSTGYEQYF. CDR3 bases: TGTGCCACCAGCAGCTCCACAGGGTACGAGCAGTACTTC.

The chain has TRBV5-6 and TRBJ1-1; D is uncertain. The CDR3 contains 13 residues. Per germline, CDR1 SGHDT and CDR2 YYEEEE. V dropped 1 base and J dropped 2 bases, with 6 bases sitting between them. The CDR3 is CASSLRPNTEAFF. Here the CDR3 DNA reads TGTGCCAGCAGCTTGCGGCCAAACACTGAAGCTTTCTTT.

The chain has TRBV10-3 and TRBJ2-7; D may correspond to TRBD1 or TRBD2 (5 bases each). The V gene lost 4 bases and the J gene lost 2 bases, with 21 bases spanning the gap. The CDR3 has 17 residues. In germline, CDR1 is ENHRY, CDR2 SYGVKD. Written as DNA, the CDR3 is TGTGCCATCAGTGTTACGGCATCGGGGCCGACGCCCTACGAGCAGTACTTC. It yields the protein CAISVTASGPTPYEQYF.

The V call is TRBV29-1, the J call TRBJ1-1, with 9 bases identical to TRBD1. Germline V lookup: CDR1 SQVTM, CDR2 ANQGSEA. CDR3 size: 17 residues. J was trimmed by 5 bases and V by 3 bases; bases with no gene match: 16. For the CDR3, the DNA is TGCAGCGTTGAGCCCGCACCGGGACAGGGAGGGCGAACTGAAGCTTTCTTT. This encodes CSVEPAPGQGGRTEAFF. The variable domain in full, with the rest retrieved from reference TRBV29-1 and TRBJ1-1, is SAVISQKPSRDICQRGTSLTIQCQVDSQVTMMFWYRQQPGQSLTLIATANQGSEATYESGFVIDKFPISRPNLTFSTLTVSNMSPEDSSIYLCSVEPAPGQGGRTEAFFGQGTRLTVV.

The chain carries TRBV27 and TRBJ2-7; 7 nucleotides agree with TRBD1. There are 15 residues in the CDR3. In germline, CDR1 is MNHEY, CDR2 SMNVEV (reference sequence). The J segment lost 2 bases and the V segment lost 4 bases, leaving 8 bases of the junction unmatched. CDR3 sequence (DNA): TGTGCCAGCAGTTCTCGACAGGGACGGGCCTACGAGCAGTACTTC. As protein: CASSSRQGRAYEQYF.

The rearrangement uses TRBV29-1 and TRBJ2-5; the match to TRBD1 covers 7 bases. This CDR3 comprises 12 residues. Looked up from germline, CDR1 is SQVTM and CDR2 is ANQGSEA. The V segment lost 4 bases and the J segment 4 bases; nucleotides outside the gene matches: 3. The DNA of the CDR3 is TGCAGCGTTGGAGGGGGCCCAGAGACCCAGTACTTC. Its translation is CSVGGGPETQYF.

V and J are TRBV6-5 and TRBJ2-5, with TRBD1 as a possible D gene (6 bases). Germline loops: CDR1 MNHEY, CDR2 SVGAGI. This CDR3 contains 13 residues. V lost 6 bases, J lost 2 bases, and 10 bases lay in between. The CDR3 DNA sequence: TGTGCCAGCAGGAAGAGGGGGCAAGAGACCCAGTACTTC. Translating gives CASRKRGQETQYF.

V usage is TRBV5-1 and J usage is TRBJ1-1; D is uncertain. CDR1 is SGHRS and CDR2 is YFSETQ in the germline V gene. The CDR3 has 13 residues. The V end lost 0 bases, the J end lost 1 base, and 4 bases lay between the germline ends. CDR3 sequence (DNA): TGCGCCAGCAGCTTGGATTCGAACACTGAAGCTTTCTTT. Protein sequence: CASSLDSNTEAFF.

This rearrangement joins TRBV18 to TRBJ2-5, with D possibly being TRBD2 (6 bases). Germline CDR1 KGHSH, CDR2 LQKENI. CDR3 length: 15 residues. Trimming removed 6 bases at V and 0 bases at J, with 14 bases between. The DNA for the CDR3 is TGTGCCAGCTCCTCATCGGGGGTGTACCAAGAGACCCAGTACTTC. Translated, it gives CASSSSGVYQETQYF.

The chain recombines TRBV5-1 with TRBJ1-6, with a weak D call TRBD1 (6 bases). The CDR3 length is 15 residues. V was trimmed by 0 bases and J by 6 bases, leaving 10 bases between them. Germline V gene sequence: CDR1 SGHRS, CDR2 YFSETQ. The chain's CDR3 is CASSLDSGANSPLHF. CDR3 DNA: TGCGCCAGCAGCTTGGATTCAGGGGCTAATTCACCCCTCCACTTT. Drawing the rest from reference TRBV5-1 and TRBJ1-6, the complete variable domain is KAGVTQTPRYLIKTRGQQVTLSCSPISGHRSVSWYQQTPGQGLQFLFEYFSETQRNKGNFPGRFSGRQFSNSRSEMNVSTLELGDSALYLCASSLDSGANSPLHFGNGTRLTVT.

Of note for this clone: The same CDR3 arises from other DNA sequences in this sample as well. V is TRBV2 and J is TRBJ1-1; D is unclear. V was clipped by 4 bases and J by 0 bases, with 6 bases between them. This CDR3 region has 13 residues. CDR1 and CDR2 (germline): SNHLY, FYNNEI. The CDR3 DNA sequence: TGTGCCAGCAGTGGTACAGTGAACACTGAAGCTTTCTTT. Encoded protein: CASSGTVNTEAFF.

V is TRBV30 and J is TRBJ2-6; 9 nucleotides align to TRBD1. From germline, CDR1 is GTSNPN and CDR2 SVGIG (reference sequence). This CDR3 spans 18 amino acids. V was clipped by 2 bases and J by 0 bases; unmatched bases: 8. CDR3 protein: CAWSHPGQGYSGANVLTF. The CDR3 DNA reads TGTGCCTGGAGTCACCCGGGACAGGGATACTCTGGGGCCAACGTCCTGACTTTC. The entire variable domain, with the rest obtained from reference TRBV30 and TRBJ2-6, is as follows: SQTIHQWPATLVQPVGSPLSLECTVEGTSNPNLYWYRQAAGRGLQLLFYSVGIGQISSEVPQNLSASRPQDRQFILSSKKLLLSDSGFYLCAWSHPGQGYSGANVLTFGAGSRLTVL.

V gene TRBV5-1 combines with J gene TRBJ2-1, with D unresolved. Trimming removed 1 base from V and 0 bases from J, with 14 bases in between. The CDR3 sequence is 17 residues long. Germline V CDR1 and CDR2: SGHRS, YFSETQ. CDR3: CASSLSPDIRSYNEQFF. The CDR3 DNA reads as TGCGCCAGCAGCTTGTCCCCTGACATCCGCTCCTACAATGAGCAGTTCTTC.

This clone was seen a handful of times. The genes are TRBV7-2 and TRBJ2-7, with a possible D match to TRBD2 (5 bases). CDR3 length equals 16 residues. The V gene's germline CDR1 is SGHTA and CDR2 FQGNSA. V was shortened by 1 base and J by 0 bases, with 13 bases between the two germline ends. The CDR3 sequence is CASSLGASLSSYEQYF. The DNA of the CDR3 is TGTGCCAGCAGCTTAGGGGCTAGCCTAAGCTCCTACGAGCAGTACTTC.

The chain combines TRBV12-3 or TRBV12-4 with TRBJ1-2; D is unclear. V dropped 5 bases and J dropped 4 bases, with 8 bases sitting between them. This CDR3 is built from 12 residues. CDR3 loop: CASSRGSYGYTF. DNA for the CDR3: TGTGCCAGCAGTCGCGGTAGCTATGGCTACACCTTC.

CDR3 sequence (DNA): TGTGCCAGCAGCTTATTAGCCCGCGTTAGCACAGATACGCAGTATTTT. Translation gives CASSLLARVSTDTQYF. This chain uses TRBV7-9 with TRBJ2-3; D is unclear. Germline V gene sequence: CDR1 SEHNR, CDR2 FQNEAQ (reference sequence). The CDR3 runs to 16 residues. V was shortened by 2 bases and J by 0 bases, with 12 bases between the two germline ends.

The rearrangement joins TRBV30 to TRBJ1-2; the match to TRBD1 covers 10 bases. V dropped 4 bases and J dropped 4; count of bases not matched to a gene: 6. The CDR3 is made up of 14 amino acids. Germline V gives CDR1 GTSNPN, CDR2 SVGIG (reference sequence). In nucleotides, the CDR3 is TGTGCCTGGACTCCGGGACAGGGGAGCTATGGCTACACCTTC. Amino acid sequence: CAWTPGQGSYGYTF.

The rearrangement uses TRBV15 and TRBJ1-5, with a tentative D call TRBD1 (5 bases). Per germline, CDR1 LNHNV and CDR2 YYDKDF (reference sequence). The CDR3 covers 16 residues. Trimming took 3 bases from V and 2 from J, leaving 14 bases between them. CDR3 sequence (DNA): TGTGCCACCAGCAGCTCCCTAGTGGGGGGCAATCAGCCCCAGCATTTT. It codes for CATSSSLVGGNQPQHF.

The chain carries TRBV30 and TRBJ1-2, with TRBD1 as a possible D gene (6 bases). The germline V and J ends were trimmed by 2 bases and 5 bases, with 15 bases remaining between them. Germline values: CDR1 GTSNPN, CDR2 SVGIG (reference sequence). This CDR3 has 14 amino acids. CDR3 in amino acids: CAWSLGDTKYGYTF. CDR3 sequence (DNA): TGTGCCTGGAGTCTAGGGGACACCAAATATGGCTACACCTTC.

The chain joins TRBV18 to TRBJ1-1; perhaps TRBD1 as D (5 bases). Trimming cost V 4 bases and J 1 base, with 7 bases left between them. CDR1 KGHSH and CDR2 LQKENI come from the germline V gene. This CDR3 is 13 amino acids long. CDR3 residues: CASSQGTNTEAFF. Written as DNA, the CDR3 is TGTGCCAGCTCACAAGGGACGAACACTGAAGCTTTCTTT.

This clone was found once. The chain combines TRBV29-1 with TRBJ1-6, with 10 positions matching TRBD1. V lost 6 bases and J lost 7; bases outside the gene matches: 3. This CDR3 is built from 13 residues. Germline V lookup: CDR1 SQVTM, CDR2 ANQGSEA. The CDR3 DNA sequence: TGCAGCGTGGGACAGGGGTTCAATTCACCCCTCCACTTT. Protein sequence: CSVGQGFNSPLHF.

This clone was observed once. The rearrangement links TRBV3-1 (or the pseudogene TRBV3-2) to TRBJ2-2; 9 bases agree with TRBD2. The V gene end was trimmed by 1 base and the J gene end by 9 bases; junction bases not matched to a gene: 6. There are 15 residues in the CDR3. Germline V gene data show CDR1 as LGHDT and CDR2 as YNNKEL (reference sequence). The CDR3 DNA sequence: TGTGCCAGCAGCCAAGGGCTAGCGGGATCCAGGGAGCTGTTTTTT. It translates to CASSQGLAGSRELFF.

V gene TRBV5-4 combines with J gene TRBJ1-1; no firm D call. The ends were cut back, 2 bases at V and 5 bases at J, with 13 bases in the middle. The CDR3 is made up of 14 amino acids. Germline V lookup: CDR1 SGHNT, CDR2 YYREEE (reference sequence). The CDR3 coding sequence is TGTGCCAGCAGCTTCCGGACGGGTGGGACTGAAGCTTTCTTT. Translating gives CASSFRTGGTEAFF.

The chain recombines TRBV10-3 with TRBJ1-1; no clear D gene. V gave up 4 bases and J gave up 7 bases, with 7 bases separating them. This CDR3 contains 11 residues. Germline CDR1 is ENHRY and CDR2 is SYGVKD. CDR3 DNA: TGTGCCATCAGTGGGGTCCGTGAAGCTTTCTTT. It yields the protein CAISGVREAFF.

The chain joins TRBV30 to TRBJ2-1, with D possibly being TRBD2 (6 bases). The CDR3 is made up of 14 amino acids. Trimming pared 1 base from V and 2 bases from J, leaving 9 bases between. The germline CDR1 and CDR2 sequences are GTSNPN and SVGIG (reference sequence). The CDR3 is CAWSGGLPYNEQFF. DNA for the CDR3: TGTGCCTGGAGTGGTGGACTACCCTACAATGAGCAGTTCTTC.

The genes are TRBV5-1 and TRBJ2-7; 8 bases map to TRBD1. The V gene end was trimmed by 2 bases and the J gene end by 3 bases; junction bases not matched to a gene: 19. Looked up from germline, CDR1 is SGHRS and CDR2 is YFSETQ. This CDR3 region has 19 residues. CDR3 residues: CASSLDRAGGLYSLYEQYF. CDR3 DNA sequence: TGCGCCAGCAGCTTAGACCGGGCAGGGGGCCTATACTCCCTCTACGAGCAGTACTTC.

The CDR3 DNA follows: TGTGCCAGCAGTTACGCCGGGACAGCCTCCTACGAGCAGTACTTC. This translates into CASSYAGTASYEQYF. The V call is TRBV6-5, the J call TRBJ2-7; TRBD1 matches 7 bases. CDR1 MNHEY and CDR2 SVGAGI come from the germline V gene. J was trimmed by 0 bases and V by 2 bases; bases with no gene match: 4. The CDR3 is 15 residues long.

The rearrangement joins TRBV19 to TRBJ1-5; D gene uncertain. V was trimmed by 7 bases and J by 3 bases, leaving 13 bases between them. Germline CDR1 reads LNHDA; CDR2 reads SQIVND (reference sequence). The CDR3 has 14 amino acids. The CDR3 region has the DNA TGTGCCAGTATGGCCGGCAGGAACAATCAGCCCCAGCATTTT. It codes for CASMAGRNNQPQHF. The variable domain in full, completed from reference TRBV19 and TRBJ1-5, reads DGGITQSPKYLFRKEGQNVTLSCEQNLNHDAMYWYRQDPGQGLRLIYYSQIVNDFQKGDIAEGYSVSREKKESFPLTVTSAQKNPTAFYLCASMAGRNNQPQHFGDGTRLSIL.